This T cell receptor (beta chain) was recorded in a study of blood T cells in healthy people across ages. Study results and caveats: The lack of PBMC sorting stopped any conclusive naive versus antigen-experienced comparison.

Every sample had a minimum of 6.5 million PBMCs isolated. Only a few counts were recorded for this clonotype. Its matching antigen is unknown. Through a sample-barcoded 5' primer and a J-beta primer mix, a second PCR was run for 7 to 11 cycles. One entry per CDR3 protein, called by TCRdb with MiXCR from the 5' RACE reads. The table has about 1,600,000 distinct CDR3 sequences, roughly 40% seen once. With 5 bases removed from V and 0 bases from J, the gap between germline ends came to 14 bases. The CDR3 contains 15 residues. The source of this sequence is a young woman in good health. Sequencing was performed on blood. The chain joins TRBV12-3 or TRBV12-4 to TRBJ2-7; D is uncertain. The CDR3 reads CASSQQRLGSYEQYF. The CDR3 region has the DNA TGTGCCAGCAGTCAACAGCGTTTGGGCTCCTACGAGCAGTACTTC.